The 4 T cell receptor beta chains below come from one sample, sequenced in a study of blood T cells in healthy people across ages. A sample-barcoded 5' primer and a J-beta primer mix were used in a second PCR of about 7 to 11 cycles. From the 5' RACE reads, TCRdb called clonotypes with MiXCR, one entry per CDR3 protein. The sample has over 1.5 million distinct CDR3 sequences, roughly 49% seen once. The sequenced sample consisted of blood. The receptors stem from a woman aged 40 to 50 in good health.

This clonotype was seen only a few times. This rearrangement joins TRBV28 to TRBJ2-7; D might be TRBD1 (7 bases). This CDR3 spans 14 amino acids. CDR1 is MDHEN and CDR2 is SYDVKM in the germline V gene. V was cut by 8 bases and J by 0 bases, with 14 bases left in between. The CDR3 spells CASSQGGDSYEQYF. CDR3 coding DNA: TGTGCCAGCTCTCAGGGGGGTGACTCCTACGAGCAGTACTTC.

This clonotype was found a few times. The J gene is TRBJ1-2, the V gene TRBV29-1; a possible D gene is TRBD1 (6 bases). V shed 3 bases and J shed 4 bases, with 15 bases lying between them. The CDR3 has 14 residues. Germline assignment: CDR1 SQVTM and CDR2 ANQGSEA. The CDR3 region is CSVDETGRFYGYTF. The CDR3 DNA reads TGCAGCGTTGACGAGACAGGCCGATTCTATGGCTACACCTTC.

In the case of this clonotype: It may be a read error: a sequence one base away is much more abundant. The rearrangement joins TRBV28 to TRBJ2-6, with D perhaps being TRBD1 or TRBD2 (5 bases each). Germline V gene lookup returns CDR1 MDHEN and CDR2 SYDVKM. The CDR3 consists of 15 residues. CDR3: CASSPPGAGADVLTF. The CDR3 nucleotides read TGTGCCAGCAGTCCGCCCGGGGCTGGGGCCGACGTCCTGACTTTC. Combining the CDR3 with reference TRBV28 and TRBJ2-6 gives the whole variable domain DVKVTQSSRYLVKRTGEKVFLECVQDMDHENMFWYRQDPGLGLRLIYFSYDVKMKEKGDIPEGYSVSREKKERFSLILESASTNQTSMYLCASSPPGAGADVLTFGAGSRLTVL.

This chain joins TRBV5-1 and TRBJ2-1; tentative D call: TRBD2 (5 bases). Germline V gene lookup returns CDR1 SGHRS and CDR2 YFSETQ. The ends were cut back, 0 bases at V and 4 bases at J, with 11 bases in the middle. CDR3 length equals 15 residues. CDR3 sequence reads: CASSLAETTYNEQFF. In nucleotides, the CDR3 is TGCGCCAGCAGCTTGGCCGAGACTACATACAATGAGCAGTTCTTC.